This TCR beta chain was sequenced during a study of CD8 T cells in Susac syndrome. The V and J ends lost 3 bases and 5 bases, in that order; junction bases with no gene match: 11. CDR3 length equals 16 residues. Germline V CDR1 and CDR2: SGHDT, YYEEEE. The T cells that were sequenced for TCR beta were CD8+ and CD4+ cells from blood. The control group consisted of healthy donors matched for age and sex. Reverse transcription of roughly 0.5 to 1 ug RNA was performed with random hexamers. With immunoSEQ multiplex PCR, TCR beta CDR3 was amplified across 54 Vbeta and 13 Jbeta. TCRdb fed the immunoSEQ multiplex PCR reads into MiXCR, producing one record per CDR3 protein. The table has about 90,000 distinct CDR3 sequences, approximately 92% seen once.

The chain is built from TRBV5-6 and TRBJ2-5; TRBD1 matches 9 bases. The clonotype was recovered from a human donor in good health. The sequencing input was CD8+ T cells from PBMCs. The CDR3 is CASSWGGQGRIETQYF. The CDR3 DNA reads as TGTGCCAGCAGCTGGGGGGGACAGGGAAGAATCGAGACCCAGTACTTC.